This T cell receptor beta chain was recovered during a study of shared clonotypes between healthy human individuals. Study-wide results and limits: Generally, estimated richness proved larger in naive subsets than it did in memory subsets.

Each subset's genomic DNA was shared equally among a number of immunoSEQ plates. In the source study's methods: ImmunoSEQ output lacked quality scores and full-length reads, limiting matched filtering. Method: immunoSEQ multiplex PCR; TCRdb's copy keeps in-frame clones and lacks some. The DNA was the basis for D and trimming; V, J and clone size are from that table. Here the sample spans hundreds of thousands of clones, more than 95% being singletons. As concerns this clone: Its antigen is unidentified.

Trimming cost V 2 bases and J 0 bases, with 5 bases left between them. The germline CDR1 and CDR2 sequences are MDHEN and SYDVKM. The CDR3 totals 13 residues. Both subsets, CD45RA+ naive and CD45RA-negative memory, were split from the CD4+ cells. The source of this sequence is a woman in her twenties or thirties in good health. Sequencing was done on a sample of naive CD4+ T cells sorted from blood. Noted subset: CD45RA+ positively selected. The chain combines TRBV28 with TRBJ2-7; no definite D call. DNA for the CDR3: TGTGCCAGCAGTTTAAGGAGCTCCTACGAGCAGTACTTC. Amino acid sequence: CASSLRSSYEQYF.